A single sample is the source of the 26 T cell receptor beta chains below, sequenced in a study of T-cell memory formation after mild COVID-19 (dated by TCRdb to the early 2020s). The protocol used for the library was 5' RACE. Instrument used: Illumina NovaSeq 6000. The public reads were quality trimmed at Q25 with fastp and then assembled into clones with MiXCR by TCRdb, keeping productive beta chains. Each record represents a unique CDR3 protein, reported with the most common genes and DNA among its rows. This sample comprises tens of thousands of distinct CDR3 sequences, under 25% of them detected only once. More than 1.5% of the sample is held by the ten biggest clonotypes. Input material: PBMCs or a T cell subset sorted from them (not recorded which). The receptors here all came from an adult who had mild COVID-19 (a few samples of this study predate the infection). The sample titles of this study are shuffled in the database, so cell type and time point are left out.

There are many counts of this clonotype. The chain combines TRBV5-1 with TRBJ2-1; D is uncertain. The CDR3 covers 15 residues. The germline gives CDR1 SGHRS, CDR2 YFSETQ. The V end was cut by 5 bases, the J end by 4 bases, with 16 bases between. The DNA of the CDR3 is TGCGCCAGCAGTCTTGACGGAACTCAGTACAATGAGCAGTTCTTC. Protein sequence: CASSLDGTQYNEQFF.

This clonotype turned up a few times. The chain links TRBV19 to TRBJ1-2; a weak D match, TRBD1 (5 bases). CDR1 and CDR2 from the germline V gene are LNHDA and SQIVND (reference sequence). This CDR3 has 15 residues. Trimming cost V 6 bases and J 0 bases, with 14 bases left between them. The CDR3 spells CASRNSGTTNYGYTF. The CDR3 DNA is TGTGCCAGTAGAAACAGTGGGACTACTAACTATGGCTACACCTTC.

The chain is built from TRBV7-9 and TRBJ2-7, with TRBD1 matching over 7 bases. CDR1 is SEHNR and CDR2 is FQNEAQ in the germline V gene (reference sequence). The CDR3 contains 15 residues. The ends lost 5 bases at V and 0 bases at J; junction bases unmatched: 7. CDR3 sequence: CASSTRDSHSYEQYF. The DNA of the CDR3 is TGTGCCAGCAGCACACGGGACAGCCACTCCTACGAGCAGTACTTC. The variable domain in full, completed from reference TRBV7-9 and TRBJ2-7, reads DTGVSQNPRHKITKRGQNVTFRCDPISEHNRLYWYRQTLGQGPEFLTYFQNEAQLEKSRLLSDRFSAERPKGSFSTLEIQRTEQGDSAMYLCASSTRDSHSYEQYFGPGTRLTVT.

This clonotype was detected once. The chain has TRBV29-1 and TRBJ2-3; TRBD2 might be the D (5 bases). The V end was cut by 0 bases, the J end by 0 bases, with 10 bases between. The germline V gene has CDR1 SQVTM and CDR2 ANQGSEA. The length of the CDR3 is 15 residues. The CDR3 nucleotides are TGCAGCGTTGAAGACCTAAAGCGGAGCACAGATACGCAGTATTTT. It codes for CSVEDLKRSTDTQYF.

V gene TRBV6-2 or TRBV6-3 combines with J gene TRBJ2-7; D is undetermined. This CDR3 has 15 residues. Trimming left V 2 bases short and J 2 bases short, with 13 bases between. Germline V gene data show CDR1 as MNHEY and CDR2 as SVGEGT. The CDR3 DNA reads as TGTGCCAGCAGTTACCTCGGAACCGCCGCCTACGAGCAGTACTTC. Translating gives CASSYLGTAAYEQYF.

This CDR3 is CASSLGTMNTEAFF. CDR3 DNA: TGCGCCAGCAGCCTCGGGACAATGAACACTGAAGCTTTCTTT. This rearrangement joins TRBV5-1 to TRBJ1-1; TRBD1 might be the D (6 bases). Germline CDR1 is SGHRS and CDR2 is YFSETQ. V was shortened by 4 bases and J by 0 bases, with 10 bases between the two germline ends. The CDR3 runs to 14 residues.

This clonotype occurred many times. V and J are TRBV7-2 and TRBJ1-1; no clear D gene. This CDR3 has 14 amino acids. In germline, CDR1 is SGHTA, CDR2 FQGNSA. V lost 2 bases and J lost 0, with 7 bases in between. CDR3 coding DNA: TGTGCCAGCAGCTTAATGATTATGAACACTGAAGCTTTCTTT. Its translation is CASSLMIMNTEAFF.

This clonotype has at least ten counts. The chain has TRBV19 and TRBJ1-1, with D perhaps matching TRBD1 (5 bases). Trimming took 6 bases from V and 1 from J, leaving 9 bases between them. CDR1 LNHDA and CDR2 SQIVND come from the germline V gene (reference sequence). The CDR3 extends over 13 amino acids. CDR3 sequence: CASRAGRNTEAFF. In DNA form, the CDR3 reads TGTGCCAGTAGGGCAGGGAGGAACACTGAAGCTTTCTTT. The complete variable domain, with remaining parts taken from reference TRBV19 and TRBJ1-1, reads DGGITQSPKYLFRKEGQNVTLSCEQNLNHDAMYWYRQDPGQGLRLIYYSQIVNDFQKGDIAEGYSVSREKKESFPLTVTSAQKNPTAFYLCASRAGRNTEAFFGQGTRLTVV.

This clonotype was seen more than once but under ten times. J is TRBJ2-7 and V is TRBV30; weak D call: TRBD2 (6 bases). This CDR3 has 12 amino acids. Trimming left V 5 bases short and J 7 bases short, with 15 bases between. Germline-derived CDR1 and CDR2 are GTSNPN and SVGIG (reference sequence). The CDR3 spells CAWGGTPCEQYF. The CDR3 region has the DNA TGTGCCTGGGGGGGGACTCCTTGTGAGCAGTACTTC.

This clonotype has a handful of counts. This rearrangement joins TRBV5-1 to TRBJ2-3; either TRBD1 or TRBD2 may fit D (5 bases each). The CDR3 is made up of 16 amino acids. Germline V lookup: CDR1 SGHRS, CDR2 YFSETQ. The V gene lost 2 bases and the J gene lost 3 bases, with 16 bases spanning the gap. CDR3 in amino acids: CASSLHLEGITDTQYF. Written as DNA, the CDR3 is TGCGCCAGCAGCTTACATCTCGAGGGGATAACAGATACGCAGTATTTT.

This clonotype has ten or more counts. This chain links TRBV5-4 with TRBJ2-1; the match to TRBD1 covers 7 bases. The V gene end was trimmed by 0 bases and the J gene end by 6 bases; junction bases not matched to a gene: 6. The length of the CDR3 is 15 residues. The V gene's germline CDR1 is SGHNT and CDR2 YYREEE (reference sequence). The CDR3 DNA reads TGTGCCAGCAGCTTGGCTTTAAACAGGGGCAATGAGCAGTTCTTC. Protein product: CASSLALNRGNEQFF.

The chain has TRBV29-1 and TRBJ1-1; 8 positions agree with TRBD1. Germline lookup yields CDR1 SQVTM and CDR2 ANQGSEA. The CDR3 sequence is 13 residues long. V trimming: 5 bases; J trimming: 1 base; junction bases outside the gene matches: 3. The CDR3 spells CSVPGQENTEAFF. The CDR3 bases are TGCAGCGTTCCGGGACAGGAGAACACTGAAGCTTTCTTT.

This clonotype was counted ten times or more. The V call is TRBV5-1, the J call TRBJ2-5; D gene unclear. Trimming stripped 4 bases from V and 0 bases from J, with 10 bases between. Germline-derived CDR1 and CDR2 are SGHRS and YFSETQ. The CDR3 totals 14 residues. Here the CDR3 reads CASSQDGYQETQYF. Written as DNA, the CDR3 is TGCGCCAGCAGCCAGGACGGCTACCAAGAGACCCAGTACTTC. Full variable domain (rest looked up from reference TRBV5-1 and TRBJ2-5): KAGVTQTPRYLIKTRGQQVTLSCSPISGHRSVSWYQQTPGQGLQFLFEYFSETQRNKGNFPGRFSGRQFSNSRSEMNVSTLELGDSALYLCASSQDGYQETQYFGPGTRLLVL.

This clonotype was counted many times. DNA for the CDR3: TGCGCCAGCAGCTTGGGTTTTTCTGGGGCCAACGTCCTGACTTTC. Protein: CASSLGFSGANVLTF. The chain couples TRBV5-1 to TRBJ2-6; D not certain. V was trimmed by 0 bases and J by 1 base, leaving 5 bases between them. Per germline, CDR1 SGHRS and CDR2 YFSETQ. The CDR3 is 15 residues long.

This clonotype has a count of ten or more. The V gene is TRBV12-3 or TRBV12-4, the J gene TRBJ2-2; D is uncertain. Trimming took off 4 bases at V and 5 bases at J, with 5 bases between the two ends. CDR3 length equals 12 residues. This chain's CDR3 is CASSSATGELFF. The CDR3, as DNA: TGTGCCAGCAGTTCCGCGACCGGGGAGCTGTTTTTT.

In this sample, this clonotype turned up many times. The chain combines TRBV5-1 with TRBJ2-2; 7 nucleotides match TRBD1. The CDR3 is made up of 14 amino acids. V lost 4 bases, J lost 1 base, and 1 base stayed unmatched. Germline-derived CDR1 and CDR2 are SGHRS and YFSETQ. Written as DNA, the CDR3 is TGCGCCAGCAGCAGGACAGGGAACACCGGGGAGCTGTTTTTT. This codes for CASSRTGNTGELFF.

V gene TRBV5-1 combines with J gene TRBJ2-1, with D perhaps TRBD1 (7 bases). This CDR3 contains 15 residues. V shed 4 bases and J shed 12 bases, with 23 bases lying between them. Per germline, CDR1 SGHRS and CDR2 YFSETQ. The CDR3 reads CASSEGTVNSGGQFF. As DNA, the CDR3 is TGCGCCAGCAGCGAAGGGACAGTTAATTCCGGGGGGCAGTTCTTC.

This clonotype has ten or more counts. This chain links TRBV2 with TRBJ1-6, with 7 bases lining up with TRBD1. This CDR3 is built from 17 residues. V shed 4 bases, J shed 0 bases, and the junction held 6 bases outside the gene matches. CDR1 and CDR2 from the germline V gene are SNHLY and FYNNEI. The CDR3 here is CASSVAGGSSYNSPLHF. The CDR3 DNA follows: TGTGCCAGCAGTGTGGCAGGGGGGAGCTCCTATAATTCACCCCTCCACTTT.

The table lists this clonotype with many counts. The rearrangement joins TRBV24-1 to TRBJ2-1, with 10 bases that match TRBD2. Trimming removed 4 bases from V and 0 bases from J; junction bases left unmatched: 8. Germline V CDR1 and CDR2: KGHDR, SFDVKD. This CDR3 spans 18 amino acids. The CDR3 here is CATSDFPASGSSYNEQFF. CDR3 DNA sequence: TGTGCCACCAGTGACTTTCCAGCTAGCGGGAGCTCCTACAATGAGCAGTTCTTC.

Comment on this clonotype: A read error may be the cause here, since a much bigger clone is one base away. This rearrangement joins TRBV12-3 or TRBV12-4 to TRBJ2-3, with 7 bases fitting TRBD2. This CDR3 contains 15 residues. CDR3 in amino acids: CASSLGRGYTVTQYF. In DNA, the CDR3 is TGTGCCAGCAGTTTAGGGCGGGGGTACACAGTTACGCAGTATTTT.

The rearrangement links TRBV4-3 to TRBJ2-1, with a weak D call TRBD2 (6 bases). There are 14 residues in the CDR3. V lost 0 bases and J lost 9, with 12 bases in between. Germline V lookup: CDR1 LGHNA, CDR2 YSLEER. This chain's CDR3 is CASSQERGVGEQFF. DNA for the CDR3: TGCGCCAGCAGCCAAGAACGCGGGGTGGGTGAGCAGTTCTTC.

The genes are TRBV6-6 and TRBJ2-2, with 10 bases aligning to TRBD1. V gave up 6 bases and J gave up 4 bases; unmatched junction bases: 5. Germline CDR1 reads MNHNY; CDR2 reads SVGAGI (reference sequence). CDR3 length equals 15 residues. CDR3 protein: CASSDRGRGTGELFF. CDR3 DNA sequence: TGTGCCAGCAGCGACAGGGGGCGCGGCACCGGGGAGCTGTTTTTT.

DNA of the CDR3: TGTGCCACCAGTAGTACGGGACAGGGTGTCCAGCCCCAGCATTTT. Encoded protein: CATSSTGQGVQPQHF. The chain links TRBV15 to TRBJ1-5; 9 bases line up with TRBD1. This CDR3 comprises 15 residues. V lost 6 bases to trimming and J lost 7 bases; unmatched junction nucleotides: 10. Looked up from germline, CDR1 is LNHNV and CDR2 is YYDKDF (reference sequence).

In its sample, this clonotype was seen a few times. The chain combines TRBV6-5 with TRBJ2-2; 9 positions agree with TRBD1. This CDR3 has 14 residues. Per germline, CDR1 MNHEY and CDR2 SVGAGI. Trimming took 7 bases from V and 4 from J; bases not matched to a gene: 4. The CDR3 DNA sequence: TGTGCCAGCACCTGGGGACAGGGCACCGGGGAGCTGTTTTTT. This codes for CASTWGQGTGELFF.

The sample holds many counts of this clonotype. The V call is TRBV6-2 or TRBV6-3, the J call TRBJ2-3; D uncertain. Germline CDR1 MNHEY, CDR2 SVGEGT. The CDR3 spans 15 residues. V was pared by 0 bases and J by 6 bases, with 13 bases between. The CDR3 loop is CASSYSSVFVDTQYF. In DNA, the CDR3 is TGTGCCAGCAGTTACTCGAGCGTCTTCGTCGATACGCAGTATTTT.

The chain joins TRBV12-3 or TRBV12-4 to TRBJ1-5; 9 nucleotides match TRBD1. The CDR3 spans 14 residues. Trimming removed 6 bases from V and 7 bases from J; junction bases left unmatched: 7. CDR3 amino acids: CASSRDRVYQPQHF. CDR3 nucleotide sequence: TGTGCCAGCAGCCGGGACAGGGTCTACCAGCCCCAGCATTTT.